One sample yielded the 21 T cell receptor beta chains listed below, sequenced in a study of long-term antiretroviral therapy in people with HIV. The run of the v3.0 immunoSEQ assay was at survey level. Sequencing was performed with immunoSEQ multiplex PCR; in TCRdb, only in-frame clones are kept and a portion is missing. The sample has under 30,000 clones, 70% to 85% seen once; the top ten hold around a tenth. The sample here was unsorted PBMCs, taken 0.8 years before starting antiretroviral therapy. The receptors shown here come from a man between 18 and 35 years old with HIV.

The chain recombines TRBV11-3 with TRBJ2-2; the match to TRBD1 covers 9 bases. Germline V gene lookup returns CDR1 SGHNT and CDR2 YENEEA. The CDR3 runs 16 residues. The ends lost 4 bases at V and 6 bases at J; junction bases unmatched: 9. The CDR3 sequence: CASSSRTGVAPGELFF. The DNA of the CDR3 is TGTGCCAGCAGCTCCAGGACAGGGGTGGCCCCCGGGGAGCTGTTTTTT.

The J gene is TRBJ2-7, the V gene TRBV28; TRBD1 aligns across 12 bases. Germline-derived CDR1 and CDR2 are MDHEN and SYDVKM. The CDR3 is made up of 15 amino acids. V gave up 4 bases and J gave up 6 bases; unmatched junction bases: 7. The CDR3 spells CASSSPGQGAGEQYF. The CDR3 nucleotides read TGTGCCAGCAGTTCTCCGGGACAGGGGGCGGGCGAGCAGTACTTC.

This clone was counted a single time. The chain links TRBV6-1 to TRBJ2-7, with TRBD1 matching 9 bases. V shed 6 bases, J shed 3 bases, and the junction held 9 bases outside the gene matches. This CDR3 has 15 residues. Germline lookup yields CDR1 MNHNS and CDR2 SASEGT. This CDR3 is CASRDRDRVNYEQYF. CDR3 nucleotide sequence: TGTGCCAGCAGAGACCGGGACAGGGTTAACTACGAGCAGTACTTC.

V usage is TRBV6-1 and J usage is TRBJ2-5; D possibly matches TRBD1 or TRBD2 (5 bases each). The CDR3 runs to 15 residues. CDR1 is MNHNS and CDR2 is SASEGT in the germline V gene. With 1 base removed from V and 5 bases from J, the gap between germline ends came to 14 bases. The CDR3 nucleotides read TGTGCCAGCAGTGAAGTTCAGGGTCGGAGGGAGACCCAGTACTTC. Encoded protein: CASSEVQGRRETQYF.

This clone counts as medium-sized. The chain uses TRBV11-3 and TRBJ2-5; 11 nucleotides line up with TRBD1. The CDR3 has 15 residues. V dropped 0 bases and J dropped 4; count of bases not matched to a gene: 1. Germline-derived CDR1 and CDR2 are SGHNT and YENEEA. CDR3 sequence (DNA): TGTGCCAGCAGCTTAGATGGGACAGGGGGAGAGACCCAGTACTTC. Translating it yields CASSLDGTGGETQYF.

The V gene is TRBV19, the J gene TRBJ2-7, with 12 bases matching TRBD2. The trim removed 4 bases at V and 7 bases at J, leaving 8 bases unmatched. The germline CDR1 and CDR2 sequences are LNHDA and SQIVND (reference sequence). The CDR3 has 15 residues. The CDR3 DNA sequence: TGTGCCAGTAGTACCGGGACTAGCGGGTTTCTGGAGCAGTACTTC. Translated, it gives CASSTGTSGFLEQYF.

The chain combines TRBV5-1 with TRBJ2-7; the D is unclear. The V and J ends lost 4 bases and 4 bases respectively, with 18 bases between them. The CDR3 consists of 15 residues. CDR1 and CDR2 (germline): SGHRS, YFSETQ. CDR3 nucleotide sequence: TGCGCCAGCAGCCCTTTGTACGGCCCAGGATACGAGCAGTACTTC. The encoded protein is CASSPLYGPGYEQYF.

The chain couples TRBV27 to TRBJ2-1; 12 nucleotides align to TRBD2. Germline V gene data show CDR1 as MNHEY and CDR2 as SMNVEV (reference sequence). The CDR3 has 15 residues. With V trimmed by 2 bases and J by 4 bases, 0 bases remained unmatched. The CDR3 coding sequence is TGTGCCAGCAGTTTACTAGCGGGAGGGTACAATGAGCAGTTCTTC. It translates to CASSLLAGGYNEQFF.

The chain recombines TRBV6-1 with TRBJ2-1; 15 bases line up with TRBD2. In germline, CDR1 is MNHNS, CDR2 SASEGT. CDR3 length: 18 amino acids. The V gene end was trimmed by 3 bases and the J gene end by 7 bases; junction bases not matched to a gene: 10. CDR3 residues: CASSDQGLAGGLRNEQFF. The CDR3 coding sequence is TGTGCCAGCAGTGATCAGGGACTAGCGGGAGGTCTTCGGAATGAGCAGTTCTTC.

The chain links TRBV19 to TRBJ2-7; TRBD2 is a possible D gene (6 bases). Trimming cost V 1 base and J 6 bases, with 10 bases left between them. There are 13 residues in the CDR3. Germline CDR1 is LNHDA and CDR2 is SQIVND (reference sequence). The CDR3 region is CASSIGRDAEQYF. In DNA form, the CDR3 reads TGTGCCAGTAGTATAGGGAGGGACGCCGAGCAGTACTTC.

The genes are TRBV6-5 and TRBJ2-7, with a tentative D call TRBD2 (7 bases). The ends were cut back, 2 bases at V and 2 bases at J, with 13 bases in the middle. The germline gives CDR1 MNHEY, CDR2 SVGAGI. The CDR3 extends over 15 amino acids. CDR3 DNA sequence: TGTGCCAGCAGTTACGGGGGGGCCGGGCCCTACGAGCAGTACTTC. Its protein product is CASSYGGAGPYEQYF.

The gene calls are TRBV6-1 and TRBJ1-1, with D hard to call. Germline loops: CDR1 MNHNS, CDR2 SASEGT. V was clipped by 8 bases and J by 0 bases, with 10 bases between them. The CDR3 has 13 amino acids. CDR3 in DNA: TGTGCCAGCTTAGGGTCCCTGAACACTGAAGCTTTCTTT. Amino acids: CASLGSLNTEAFF.

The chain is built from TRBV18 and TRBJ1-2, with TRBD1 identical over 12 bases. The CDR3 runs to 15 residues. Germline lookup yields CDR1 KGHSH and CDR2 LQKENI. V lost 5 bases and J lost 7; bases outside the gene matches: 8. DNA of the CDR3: TGTGCCAGCTCATCGGACGGGACAGGGGGCTTTGGCTACACCTTC. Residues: CASSSDGTGGFGYTF.

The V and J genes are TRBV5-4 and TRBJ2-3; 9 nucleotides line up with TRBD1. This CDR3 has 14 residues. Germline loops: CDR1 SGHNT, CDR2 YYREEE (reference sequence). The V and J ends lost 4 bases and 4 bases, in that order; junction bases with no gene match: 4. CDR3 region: CASSRQGDADTQYF. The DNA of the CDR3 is TGTGCCAGCAGCCGACAGGGGGATGCAGATACGCAGTATTTT.

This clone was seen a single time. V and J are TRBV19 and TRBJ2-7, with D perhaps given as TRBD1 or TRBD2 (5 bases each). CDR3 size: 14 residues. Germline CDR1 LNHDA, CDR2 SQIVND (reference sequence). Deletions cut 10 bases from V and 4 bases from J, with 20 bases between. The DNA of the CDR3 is TGTGCCACCACCCGGGACGGACCTAATTACGAGCAGTACTTC. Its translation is CATTRDGPNYEQYF.

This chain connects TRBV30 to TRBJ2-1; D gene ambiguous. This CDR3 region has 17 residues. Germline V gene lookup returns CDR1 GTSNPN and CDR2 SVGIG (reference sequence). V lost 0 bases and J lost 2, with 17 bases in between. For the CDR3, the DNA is TGTGCCTGGAGTGTACGTGTTCCACTTACCCCCTACAATGAGCAGTTCTTC. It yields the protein CAWSVRVPLTPYNEQFF. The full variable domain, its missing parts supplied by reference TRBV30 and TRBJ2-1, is SQTIHQWPATLVQPVGSPLSLECTVEGTSNPNLYWYRQAAGRGLQLLFYSVGIGQISSEVPQNLSASRPQDRQFILSSKKLLLSDSGFYLCAWSVRVPLTPYNEQFFGPGTRLTVL.

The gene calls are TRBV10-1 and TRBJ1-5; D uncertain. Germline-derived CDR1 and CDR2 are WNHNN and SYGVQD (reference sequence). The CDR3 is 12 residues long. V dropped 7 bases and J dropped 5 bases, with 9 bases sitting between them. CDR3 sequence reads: CASTRRYQPQHF. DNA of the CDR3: TGCGCCAGCACAAGACGGTATCAGCCCCAGCATTTT.

The CDR3 sequence is CASKRGQVHTDTQYF. CDR3 DNA: TGTGCCAGCAAAAGAGGACAGGTCCACACAGATACGCAGTATTTT. The J gene is TRBJ2-3, the V gene TRBV7-2; TRBD1 agrees at 7 bases. With 7 bases clipped from V and 2 bases from J, the junction kept 9 bases outside the gene matches. The CDR3 totals 15 residues. Germline lookup yields CDR1 SGHTA and CDR2 FQGNSA.

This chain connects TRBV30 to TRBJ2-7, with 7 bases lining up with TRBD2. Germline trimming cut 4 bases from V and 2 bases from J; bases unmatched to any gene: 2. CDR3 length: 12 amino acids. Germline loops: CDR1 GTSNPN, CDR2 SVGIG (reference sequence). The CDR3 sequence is CAWTSGTYEQYF. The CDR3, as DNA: TGTGCCTGGACTAGCGGAACCTACGAGCAGTACTTC.

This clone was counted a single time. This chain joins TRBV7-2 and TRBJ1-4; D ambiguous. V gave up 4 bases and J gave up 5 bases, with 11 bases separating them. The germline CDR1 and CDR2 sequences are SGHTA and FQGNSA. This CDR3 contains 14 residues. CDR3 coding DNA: TGTGCCAGCAGCTGGAGGAGTTCCAATGAAAAACTGTTTTTT. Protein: CASSWRSSNEKLFF.

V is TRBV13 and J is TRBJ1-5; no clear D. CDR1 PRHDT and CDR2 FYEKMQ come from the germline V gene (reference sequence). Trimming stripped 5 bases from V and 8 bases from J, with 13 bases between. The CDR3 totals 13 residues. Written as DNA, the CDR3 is TGTGCCAGCAGCCAAGGACCCGCAGAGCCCCAGCATTTT. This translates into CASSQGPAEPQHF.